The entry below describes one TCR beta chain. Its specificity is unknown. Researchers classed hyperthyroidism as stable given no ophthalmopathy within 18 months of follow-up. The evidence that diagnosis relied on was clinical symptoms, serum thyroxine, TRAb, thyroid ultrasound and orbital computed tomography. The data stem from a study of Graves' ophthalmopathy and Graves' hyperthyroidism. Researchers took RNA transcripts and amplified TCR beta CDR3 regions from them. First-round RT-PCR relied on HTBI primers, and a second-round multiplex PCR came next. TCRdb re-called the multiplex PCR reads through MiXCR, storing one row per CDR3 protein. The top ten clones hold under 3% of a sample with about 420,000 distinct CDR3 sequences, approximately 21% of them seen once. Findings and limits, study-wide: Sensitivity reached 85% to 90% and specificity 81.08% for a 13-signature model separating ophthalmopathy from stable hyperthyroidism. The authors also found most expanded thyroid clonotypes above 0.001 frequency in blood.

Sequences were obtained from peripheral blood. The sequence derives from a woman under 30 with stable Graves' hyperthyroidism.

The CDR3 spells CASKRLAGAAGGSYNEQFF. CDR3 DNA sequence: TGTGCCAGCAAACGACTAGCGGGAGCAGCAGGGGGCTCCTACAATGAGCAGTTCTTC. This chain links TRBV6-4 with TRBJ2-1; 12 nucleotides agree with TRBD2. V lost 7 bases to trimming and J lost 0 bases; unmatched junction nucleotides: 13. The length of the CDR3 is 19 residues. In germline, CDR1 is MRHNA, CDR2 SNTAGT.